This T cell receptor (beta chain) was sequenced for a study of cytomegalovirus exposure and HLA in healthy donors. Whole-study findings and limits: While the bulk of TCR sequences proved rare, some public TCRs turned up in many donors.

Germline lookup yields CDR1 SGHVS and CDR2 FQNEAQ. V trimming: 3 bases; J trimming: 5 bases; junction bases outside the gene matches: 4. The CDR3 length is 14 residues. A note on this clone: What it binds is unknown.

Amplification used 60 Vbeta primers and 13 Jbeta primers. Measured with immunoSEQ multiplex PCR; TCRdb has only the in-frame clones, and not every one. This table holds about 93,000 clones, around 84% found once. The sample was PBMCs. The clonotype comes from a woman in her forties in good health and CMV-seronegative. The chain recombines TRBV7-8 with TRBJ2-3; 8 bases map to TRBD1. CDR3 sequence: CASSFGQGLDTQYF. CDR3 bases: TGTGCCAGCAGCTTCGGACAGGGCTTAGATACGCAGTATTTT.